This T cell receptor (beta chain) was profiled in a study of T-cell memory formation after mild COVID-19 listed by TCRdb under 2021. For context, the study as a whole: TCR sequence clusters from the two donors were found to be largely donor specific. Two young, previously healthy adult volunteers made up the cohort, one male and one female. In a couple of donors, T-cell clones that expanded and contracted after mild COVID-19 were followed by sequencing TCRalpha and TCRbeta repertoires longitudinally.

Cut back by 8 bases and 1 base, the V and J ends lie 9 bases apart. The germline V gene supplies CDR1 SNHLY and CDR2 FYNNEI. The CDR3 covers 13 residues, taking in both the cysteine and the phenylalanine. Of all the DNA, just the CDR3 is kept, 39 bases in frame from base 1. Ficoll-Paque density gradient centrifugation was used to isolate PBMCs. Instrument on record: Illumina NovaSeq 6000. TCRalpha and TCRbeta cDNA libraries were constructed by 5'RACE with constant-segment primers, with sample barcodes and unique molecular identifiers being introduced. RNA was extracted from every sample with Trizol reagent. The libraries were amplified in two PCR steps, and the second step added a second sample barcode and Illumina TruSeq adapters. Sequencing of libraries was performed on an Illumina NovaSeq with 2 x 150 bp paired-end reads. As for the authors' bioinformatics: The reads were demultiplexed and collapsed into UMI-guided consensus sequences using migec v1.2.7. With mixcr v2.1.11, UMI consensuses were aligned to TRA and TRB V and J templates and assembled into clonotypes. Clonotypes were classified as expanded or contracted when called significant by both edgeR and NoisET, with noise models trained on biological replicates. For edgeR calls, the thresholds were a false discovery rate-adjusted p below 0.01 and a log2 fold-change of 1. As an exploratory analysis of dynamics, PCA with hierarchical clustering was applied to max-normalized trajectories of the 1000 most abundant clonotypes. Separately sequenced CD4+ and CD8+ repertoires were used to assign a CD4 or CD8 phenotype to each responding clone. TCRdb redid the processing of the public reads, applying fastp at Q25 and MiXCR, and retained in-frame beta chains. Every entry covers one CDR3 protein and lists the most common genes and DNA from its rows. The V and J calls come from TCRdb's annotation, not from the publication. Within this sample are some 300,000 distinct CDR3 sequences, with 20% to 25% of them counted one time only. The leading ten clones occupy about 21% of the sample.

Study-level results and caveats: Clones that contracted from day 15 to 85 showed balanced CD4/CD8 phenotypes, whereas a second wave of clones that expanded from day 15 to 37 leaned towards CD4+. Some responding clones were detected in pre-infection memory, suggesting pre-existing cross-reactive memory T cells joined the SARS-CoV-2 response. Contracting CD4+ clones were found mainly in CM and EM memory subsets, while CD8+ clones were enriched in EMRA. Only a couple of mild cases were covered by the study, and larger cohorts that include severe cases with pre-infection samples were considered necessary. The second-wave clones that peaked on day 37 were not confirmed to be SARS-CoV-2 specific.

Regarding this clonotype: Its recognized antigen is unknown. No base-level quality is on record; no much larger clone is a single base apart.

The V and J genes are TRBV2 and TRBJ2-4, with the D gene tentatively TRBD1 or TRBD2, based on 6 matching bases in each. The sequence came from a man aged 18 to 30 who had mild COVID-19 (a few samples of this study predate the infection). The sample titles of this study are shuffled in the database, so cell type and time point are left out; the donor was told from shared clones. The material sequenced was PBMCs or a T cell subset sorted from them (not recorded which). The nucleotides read TGTGCCAGCGGGGGGCCGGCCAAAAACATTCAGTACTTC. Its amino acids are CASGGPAKNIQYF.